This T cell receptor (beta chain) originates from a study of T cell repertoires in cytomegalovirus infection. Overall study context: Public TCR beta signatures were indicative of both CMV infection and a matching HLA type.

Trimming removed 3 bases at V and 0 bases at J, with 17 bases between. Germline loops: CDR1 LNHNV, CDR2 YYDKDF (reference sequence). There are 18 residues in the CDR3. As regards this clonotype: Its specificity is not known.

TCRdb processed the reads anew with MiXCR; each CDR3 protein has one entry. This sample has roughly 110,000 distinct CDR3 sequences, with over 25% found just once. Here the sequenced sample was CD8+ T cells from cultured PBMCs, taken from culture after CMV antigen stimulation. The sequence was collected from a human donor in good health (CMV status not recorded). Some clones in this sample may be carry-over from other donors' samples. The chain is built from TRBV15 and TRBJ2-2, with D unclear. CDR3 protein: CATSSTKFDTSNTGELFF. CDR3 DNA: TGTGCCACCAGCAGTACGAAATTCGACACCTCGAACACCGGGGAGCTGTTTTTT.